Below, 15 T cell receptor beta chains from the same sample are listed, as sequenced in a study of blood T cell repertoires in COVID-19. Method: immunoSEQ multiplex PCR; TCRdb's copy keeps in-frame clones and lacks some. The sample holds some 150,000 clones, 80% to 85% seen once. Sequenced input: peripheral blood. The source is a human donor in a cohort sampled during active COVID-19.

This clone was detected only once. The chain recombines TRBV19 with TRBJ1-5; D possibly corresponds to TRBD1 (5 bases). Deletions cut 0 bases from V and 6 bases from J, with 12 bases between. Germline-derived CDR1 and CDR2 are LNHDA and SQIVND (reference sequence). The CDR3 contains 15 residues. The CDR3 protein is CASSIDGGSRQPQHF. The CDR3 region has the DNA TGTGCCAGTAGTATAGACGGGGGATCTCGTCAGCCCCAGCATTTT. Full variable domain (remainder filled in from reference TRBV19 and TRBJ1-5): DGGITQSPKYLFRKEGQNVTLSCEQNLNHDAMYWYRQDPGQGLRLIYYSQIVNDFQKGDIAEGYSVSREKKESFPLTVTSAQKNPTAFYLCASSIDGGSRQPQHFGDGTRLSIL.

V and J are TRBV9 and TRBJ1-5; 8 bases line up with TRBD1. With V trimmed by 4 bases and J by 6 bases, 9 bases remained unmatched. This CDR3 is built from 15 residues. Germline CDR1 is SGDLS and CDR2 is YYNGEE. The CDR3 is CASSRGDRRSQPQHF. DNA for the CDR3: TGTGCCAGCAGCCGAGGGGACAGGAGGAGTCAGCCCCAGCATTTT.

The chain carries TRBV7-8 and TRBJ1-4; D is unresolved. The CDR3 sequence is 12 residues long. Germline lookup yields CDR1 SGHVS and CDR2 FQNEAQ. Trimming left V 1 base short and J 6 bases short, with 3 bases between. Here the CDR3 reads CASSLGDEKLFF. The CDR3 DNA follows: TGTGCCAGCAGCTTAGGAGATGAAAAACTGTTTTTT.

This clone was seen once. The rearrangement joins TRBV5-6 to TRBJ1-1; D ambiguous. Germline CDR1 reads SGHDT; CDR2 reads YYEEEE. The CDR3 runs to 14 residues. Trimming took 0 bases from V and 3 from J, leaving 9 bases between them. This chain's CDR3 is CASSLGGSDTEAFF. In DNA, the CDR3 is TGTGCCAGCAGCTTGGGAGGCAGTGACACTGAAGCTTTCTTT.

This clone appeared once. The rearrangement links TRBV28 to TRBJ2-1; 8 bases match TRBD2. J lost 7 bases, V lost 3 bases, and 5 bases had no gene match. The length of the CDR3 is 14 residues. Germline assignment: CDR1 MDHEN and CDR2 SYDVKM. The CDR3 nucleotides are TGTGCCAGCAGTTTTTCGGGGGGGTGGAATGAGCAGTTCTTC. This encodes CASSFSGGWNEQFF.

This sequence joins TRBV5-6 and TRBJ2-7; 8 bases align to TRBD2. CDR1 and CDR2 from the germline V gene are SGHDT and YYEEEE. Germline trimming cut 4 bases from V and 4 bases from J; bases unmatched to any gene: 10. This CDR3 spans 15 amino acids. The CDR3 coding sequence is TGTGCCAGCAGCCCAGGGACTAGGGCTAGATACGAGCAGTACTTC. It specifies CASSPGTRARYEQYF. Based on the CDR3 plus reference TRBV5-6 and TRBJ2-7, the full variable domain is DAGVTQSPTHLIKTRGQQVTLRCSPKSGHDTVSWYQQALGQGPQFIFQYYEEEERQRGNFPDRFSGHQFPNYSSELNVNALLLGDSALYLCASSPGTRARYEQYFGPGTRLTVT.

This sequence joins TRBV7-2 and TRBJ1-5; TRBD1 is a possible D gene (5 bases). The CDR3 is 15 amino acids. The V gene's germline CDR1 is SGHTA and CDR2 FQGNSA. Trimming shortened V by 5 bases and J by 0 bases, and 11 bases separated the two germline ends. CDR3 in DNA: TGTGCCAGCAGCCCGCAGGGATATAGCAATCAGCCCCAGCATTTT. It encodes CASSPQGYSNQPQHF.

The chain recombines TRBV5-3 with TRBJ2-1; 8 positions agree with TRBD2. TRBV5-3 carries the ORF label, with uncertain function. The CDR3 consists of 19 residues. V was clipped by 4 bases and J by 3 bases; unmatched bases: 18. The DNA of the CDR3 is TGTGCCAGAAGCCCCCTTGTAACCAGCGGGGGTCCTCACTACAATGAGCAGTTCTTC. This gives the protein CARSPLVTSGGPHYNEQFF.

The CDR3 DNA is TGTGCCAGCAGCTTATCCCAGGGGGTTGGCGAGCAGTACTTC. Its protein product is CASSLSQGVGEQYF. The V call is TRBV11-2, the J call TRBJ2-7; 7 bases line up with TRBD1. CDR1 is SGHAT, CDR2 FQNNGV, per germline. The J segment lost 6 bases and the V segment lost 2 bases, leaving 7 bases of the junction unmatched. The CDR3 has 14 residues.

The chain uses TRBV7-2 and TRBJ2-3; D may be TRBD1 (5 bases). Germline values: CDR1 SGHTA, CDR2 FQGNSA. Trimming removed 5 bases from V and 5 bases from J, with 14 bases in between. The CDR3 has 14 residues. The CDR3 nucleotides read TGTGCCAGCAGCCCCCGGGCAGGGCAAGATACGCAGTATTTT. This sequence encodes CASSPRAGQDTQYF.

A remark on this clone: The sample has other DNA sequences that encode this CDR3 too. This chain connects TRBV5-1 to TRBJ1-1, with TRBD1 matching 7 bases. Looked up from germline, CDR1 is SGHRS and CDR2 is YFSETQ. The CDR3 is made up of 13 amino acids. The V segment lost 2 bases and the J segment 5 bases; nucleotides outside the gene matches: 3. The CDR3 reads CASSLQGRTEAFF. CDR3 DNA: TGCGCCAGCAGCTTACAGGGGAGGACTGAAGCTTTCTTT.

This clone appeared a few times. The gene calls are TRBV5-1 and TRBJ1-3; D call uncertain. Germline V gene sequence: CDR1 SGHRS, CDR2 YFSETQ. This CDR3 is 16 amino acids long. Trimming removed 4 bases from V and 0 bases from J, with 14 bases in between. The DNA of the CDR3 is TGCGCCAGCAGCCCCGGTTCCCGGGTCTCTGGAAACACCATATATTTT. It encodes CASSPGSRVSGNTIYF.

The chain couples TRBV5-1 to TRBJ2-3; a weak D match, TRBD1 (6 bases). CDR3 length equals 14 residues. Trimming cost V 4 bases and J 5 bases, with 14 bases left between them. The germline CDR1 and CDR2 sequences are SGHRS and YFSETQ. The CDR3 reads CASSPGTWQDTQYF. The CDR3 nucleotides read TGCGCCAGCAGCCCCGGGACATGGCAAGATACGCAGTATTTT.

V is TRBV13 and J is TRBJ2-5; 8 bases are shared with TRBD2. Looked up from germline, CDR1 is PRHDT and CDR2 is FYEKMQ (reference sequence). Trimming took 2 bases from V and 5 from J; bases not matched to a gene: 13. The CDR3 loop spans 17 amino acids. The CDR3 sequence: CASSLSRGSSGAETQYF. DNA for the CDR3: TGTGCCAGCAGCTTATCTCGGGGTAGTAGCGGGGCTGAGACCCAGTACTTC.

The DNA for the CDR3 is TGCGCCCTAGGAAAAGGCGGGGGCTACAGCTCCTACAATGAGCAGTTCTTC. Residues: CALGKGGGYSSYNEQFF. The chain uses TRBV10-1 and TRBJ2-1; D is possibly TRBD2 (7 bases). V shed 11 bases and J shed 0 bases, with 23 bases lying between them. Germline CDR1 and CDR2: WNHNN and SYGVQD (reference sequence). CDR3 length: 17 residues.